The 27 T cell receptor beta chains below come from one sample, sequenced in a study of neurological immune-mediated disorders. The sample's time point: technical triplicate 3. MiXCR, run by TCRdb on the 5' RACE reads, gives a single entry per CDR3 protein. The sample carries about 44,000 distinct CDR3 sequences, about 22% recorded once. Sequenced sample: PBMCs. The receptors stem from a man aged 55 to 70 with HTLV-1-associated myelopathy (HAM/TSP).

This clonotype was recorded many times. CDR3 region: CASGSDTGELFF. CDR3 bases: TGCGCCAGCGGGAGCGACACCGGGGAGCTGTTTTTT. The J gene is TRBJ2-2, the V gene TRBV5-1; the D gene is possibly TRBD2 (5 bases). Trimming removed 7 bases from V and 3 bases from J, with 7 bases in between. The length of the CDR3 is 12 residues. Germline CDR1 and CDR2: SGHRS and YFSETQ. The complete variable domain, with remaining parts taken from reference TRBV5-1 and TRBJ2-2, reads KAGVTQTPRYLIKTRGQQVTLSCSPISGHRSVSWYQQTPGQGLQFLFEYFSETQRNKGNFPGRFSGRQFSNSRSEMNVSTLELGDSALYLCASGSDTGELFFGEGSRLTVL.

CDR3 bases: TGCGCCAGCAGCCAAGATTTGGCTAGCGGGGGGGTGAACCAAGAGACCCAGTACTTC. This sequence encodes CASSQDLASGGVNQETQYF. J is TRBJ2-5 and V is TRBV4-3, with TRBD2 matching 12 bases. V trimming: 0 bases; J trimming: 0 bases; junction bases outside the gene matches: 8. The CDR3 length is 19 residues. Germline-derived CDR1 and CDR2 are LGHNA and YSLEER.

In this sample, this clonotype turned up many times. This chain links TRBV20-1 with TRBJ2-5, with 11 bases aligning to TRBD1. The germline V gene encodes CDR1 DFQATT and CDR2 SNEGSKA (reference sequence). V trimming: 5 bases; J trimming: 5 bases; junction bases outside the gene matches: 10. The CDR3 has 15 amino acids. The CDR3 DNA sequence: TGCAGTGCTTTTCCGAGGACAGGGGGCAGCGAGACCCAGTACTTC. It yields the protein CSAFPRTGGSETQYF.

A note on this clonotype: This may come from a read error, since a much larger clone is one base off. This chain joins TRBV20-1 and TRBJ1-5; tentatively, D is TRBD1 (5 bases). The germline V gene encodes CDR1 DFQATT and CDR2 SNEGSKA (reference sequence). The CDR3 is made up of 14 amino acids. This CDR3 is CSATDGRGNQSQHF. The DNA of the CDR3 is TGCAGTGCTACGGACGGGAGGGGCAATCAGTCCCAGCATTTT.

This clonotype was recorded many times. V usage is TRBV29-1 and J usage is TRBJ2-2; no definite D call. The V gene's germline CDR1 is SQVTM and CDR2 ANQGSEA. Between the trimmed V and J ends, which lost 7 bases and 1 base, there was a span of 10 bases. CDR3 size: 13 residues. The CDR3 here is CSALTENTGELFF. The CDR3 DNA reads as TGCAGCGCGCTGACCGAGAACACCGGGGAGCTGTTTTTT.

This chain uses TRBV24-1 with TRBJ2-5; 7 nucleotides agree with TRBD2. V lost 1 base, J lost 2 bases, and 3 bases stayed unmatched. Germline-derived CDR1 and CDR2 are KGHDR and SFDVKD. CDR3 length: 15 amino acids. DNA of the CDR3: TGTGCCACCAGTGATTTAGGACTAGGACAAGAGACCCAGTACTTC. It yields the protein CATSDLGLGQETQYF.

This clonotype was detected ten times or more. V is TRBV18 and J is TRBJ2-7, with a tentative D call TRBD1 (5 bases). V lost 2 bases, J lost 7 bases, and 12 bases lay in between. The CDR3 has 13 residues. Germline-derived CDR1 and CDR2 are KGHSH and LQKENI. The CDR3 DNA reads TGTGCCAGCTCACCAGGGGCGAGTGCAGAGCAGTACTTC. Amino acid sequence: CASSPGASAEQYF.

This clonotype was seen a handful of times. The chain has TRBV5-1 and TRBJ1-3, with D tentatively TRBD1 (5 bases). The V gene lost 7 bases and the J gene lost 0 bases, with 11 bases spanning the gap. Germline V gene data show CDR1 as SGHRS and CDR2 as YFSETQ. The CDR3 loop spans 14 amino acids. CDR3 region: CASRDRYSGNTIYF. The DNA of the CDR3 is TGCGCCAGCCGGGACCGTTACTCTGGAAACACCATATATTTT.

There are many counts of this clonotype. The rearrangement joins TRBV28 to TRBJ2-5; TRBD2 is a possible D gene (6 bases). Looked up from germline, CDR1 is MDHEN and CDR2 is SYDVKM. There are 17 residues in the CDR3. V was shortened by 6 bases and J by 6 bases, with 26 bases between the two germline ends. The CDR3 is CASSPSQRQRVRKTQYF. The DNA of the CDR3 is TGTGCCAGCAGCCCAAGCCAGAGGCAGCGGGTCCGGAAGACCCAGTACTTC.

Turning to this clonotype: This may come from a read error, since a much larger clone is one base off. The gene calls are TRBV7-8 and TRBJ1-1; possibly TRBD1 for D (6 bases). From germline, CDR1 is SGHVS and CDR2 FQNEAQ. Deletions cut 5 bases from V and 1 base from J, with 20 bases between. The CDR3 loop spans 17 amino acids. The CDR3 sequence: CASSPPRGTRGNTEAFF. The CDR3 DNA is TGTGCCAGCAGCCCACCGAGGGGGACCCGCGGGAACACTGAAGCTTTCTTT.

The genes are TRBV7-2 and TRBJ2-5; the match to TRBD1 covers 9 bases. This CDR3 region has 15 residues. Germline V CDR1 and CDR2: SGHTA, FQGNSA. V gave up 5 bases and J gave up 4 bases; unmatched junction bases: 8. The DNA for the CDR3 is TGTGCCAGCAGCCCAAAACGGGACAGGGTAGAGACCCAGTACTTC. Residues: CASSPKRDRVETQYF.

This clonotype was picked up many times. V gene TRBV27 combines with J gene TRBJ2-7; 8 bases align to TRBD1. From germline, CDR1 is MNHEY and CDR2 SMNVEV (reference sequence). The CDR3 covers 14 residues. After removal of 4 bases from V and 3 bases from J, the junction contained 5 bases not matched to a gene. CDR3 in amino acids: CASSSRDRSYEQYF. DNA for the CDR3: TGTGCCAGCAGTTCCCGGGACAGGAGCTACGAGCAGTACTTC.

This clonotype was seen at least ten times. The V call is TRBV2, the J call TRBJ1-4, with TRBD1 as a possible D gene (6 bases). This CDR3 contains 13 residues. The ends were cut back, 5 bases at V and 8 bases at J, with 12 bases in the middle. The germline CDR1 and CDR2 sequences are SNHLY and FYNNEI. The CDR3 sequence is CASSYRVQEKLFF. CDR3 nucleotide sequence: TGTGCCAGCAGTTACAGGGTACAGGAAAAACTGTTTTTT.

This clonotype was recorded many times. This sequence joins TRBV27 and TRBJ2-4; 9 bases map to TRBD1. V dropped 2 bases and J dropped 9; count of bases not matched to a gene: 8. Germline CDR1 MNHEY, CDR2 SMNVEV (reference sequence). The CDR3 length is 15 residues. CDR3 coding DNA: TGTGCCAGCAGTTTAGGTGGACAGGGGAGGAGCATTCAGTACTTC. This encodes CASSLGGQGRSIQYF.

Only one count was recorded for this clonotype. This chain uses TRBV18 with TRBJ2-7, with D tentatively TRBD1 (5 bases). Germline CDR1 and CDR2: KGHSH and LQKENI. The CDR3 is 13 residues long. With 3 bases removed from V and 1 base from J, the gap between germline ends came to 7 bases. The CDR3 DNA follows: TGTGCCAGCTCACCTTCAGGGTCCTACGAGCAGTACGTC. Translation gives CASSPSGSYEQYV.

Comment on this clonotype: Possible read error: a much larger clone is one base away. The chain joins TRBV7-8 to TRBJ2-1, with D perhaps TRBD1 (5 bases). Germline V gene sequence: CDR1 SGHVS, CDR2 FQNEAQ. Trimming stripped 2 bases from V and 14 bases from J, with 16 bases between. The CDR3 consists of 13 residues. The CDR3 DNA sequence: TGTGCCAGCAGCTTACTAAGGGGTCAGGAGAAGTTCTTC. Protein: CASSLLRGQEKFF.

The V and J genes are TRBV20-1 and TRBJ2-7; 8 nucleotides align to TRBD2. The CDR3 is 13 residues long. CDR1 and CDR2 from the germline V gene are DFQATT and SNEGSKA (reference sequence). V lost 3 bases to trimming and J lost 2 bases; unmatched junction nucleotides: 3. The CDR3 region has the DNA TGCAGTGCTAGGCCGGGGGGGACCTACGAGCAGTACTTC. Translation gives CSARPGGTYEQYF.

This clonotype was seen at least ten times. This chain links TRBV5-1 with TRBJ2-1; 7 bases agree with TRBD2. The CDR3 has 17 amino acids. Germline loops: CDR1 SGHRS, CDR2 YFSETQ. V was clipped by 5 bases and J by 0 bases; unmatched bases: 11. In DNA, the CDR3 is TGCGCCAGCAGTGTAGCTAGCGGATCGAGCTCCTACAATGAGCAGTTCTTC. It codes for CASSVASGSSSYNEQFF.

This clonotype was picked up many times. This chain joins TRBV20-1 and TRBJ2-1, with a possible D match to TRBD2 (7 bases). Germline assignment: CDR1 DFQATT and CDR2 SNEGSKA (reference sequence). V lost 5 bases and J lost 4, with 15 bases in between. CDR3 length equals 14 residues. The CDR3 DNA follows: TGCAGTGCTCCAAGAAGCGGGACATACAATGAGCAGTTCTTC. Translated: CSAPRSGTYNEQFF.

CDR3 protein: CASDAVGQYF. The CDR3 DNA reads TGTGCCAGCGACGCAGTGGGGCAGTACTTC. The genes are TRBV6-1 and TRBJ2-7; D is undetermined. V shed 8 bases and J shed 9 bases, with 11 bases lying between them. In germline, CDR1 is MNHNS, CDR2 SASEGT. The CDR3 is 10 amino acids.

This clonotype is labeled as medium-sized. The rearrangement links TRBV3-1 to TRBJ2-5; D gene uncertain. The CDR3 runs 14 residues. The V gene lost 1 base and the J gene lost 3 bases, with 9 bases spanning the gap. Germline V gene sequence: CDR1 LGHDT, CDR2 YNNKEL (reference sequence). The CDR3 region is CASSQVNTEETQYF. The CDR3 DNA reads as TGTGCCAGCAGCCAAGTTAACACTGAAGAGACCCAGTACTTC.

The V call is TRBV4-3, the J call TRBJ2-1, with TRBD2 matching 7 bases. The CDR3 contains 18 residues. The V and J ends lost 1 base and 5 bases, in that order; junction bases with no gene match: 14. Germline V gene data show CDR1 as LGHNA and CDR2 as YSLEER. CDR3 nucleotide sequence: TGCGCCAGCAGCCAAGGGCCCAGCGGGAAAGTGATCCACAATGAGCAGTTCTTC. Protein product: CASSQGPSGKVIHNEQFF.

Ten or more counts support this clonotype. The CDR3 region is CASSFGLRSDEQFF. The CDR3 DNA is TGCGCCAGCAGCTTTGGTCTACGAAGCGATGAGCAGTTCTTC. The gene calls are TRBV5-1 and TRBJ2-1; D call uncertain. CDR1 and CDR2 from the germline V gene are SGHRS and YFSETQ. V was pared by 2 bases and J by 8 bases, with 14 bases between. This CDR3 region has 14 residues.

This clonotype was picked up many times. The chain has TRBV5-1 and TRBJ2-7, with 8 bases aligning to TRBD1. The CDR3 covers 16 residues. V trimming: 3 bases; J trimming: 4 bases; junction bases outside the gene matches: 12. CDR1 and CDR2 from the germline V gene are SGHRS and YFSETQ. CDR3 region: CASSSTDRDLSYEQYF. Here the CDR3 DNA reads TGCGCCAGCAGCTCCACGGACAGGGACCTATCGTACGAGCAGTACTTC.

This clonotype was found many times. This chain links TRBV20-1 with TRBJ2-3; D not resolved. V shed 3 bases and J shed 0 bases, with 10 bases lying between them. Germline V gives CDR1 DFQATT, CDR2 SNEGSKA (reference sequence). The CDR3 covers 14 residues. CDR3 residues: CSASSQPSTDTQYF. The CDR3 DNA reads TGCAGTGCTAGTAGTCAGCCTAGCACAGATACGCAGTATTTT.

There are many counts of this clonotype. The chain employs TRBV6-2 or TRBV6-3 and TRBJ1-1; 8 nucleotides align to TRBD1. This CDR3 comprises 21 residues. In germline, CDR1 is MNHEY, CDR2 SVGEGT. V shed 2 bases, J shed 0 bases, and the junction held 20 bases outside the gene matches. This CDR3 is CASSYNPRGRGRAPLNTEAFF. CDR3 bases: TGTGCCAGCAGTTACAACCCGAGGGGCAGGGGGCGAGCTCCCTTGAACACTGAAGCTTTCTTT.

This clonotype has at least ten counts. The chain is built from TRBV6-6 and TRBJ1-5, with D maybe TRBD1 (6 bases). V was cut by 4 bases and J by 6 bases, with 22 bases left in between. The CDR3 consists of 17 residues. Germline V gene sequence: CDR1 MNHNY, CDR2 SVGAGI (reference sequence). CDR3 sequence (DNA): TGTGCCAGCAGTTTCGAATTACAGGGTAGCTTAAGTCAGCCCCAGCATTTT. It encodes CASSFELQGSLSQPQHF.